This paragraph reports one T cell receptor beta chain. Patients suffered from locally advanced or metastatic urothelial carcinoma. Generated by immunoSEQ multiplex PCR, the TCRdb table keeps only in-frame clones and is missing some. Found here are approximately 46,000 clones, roughly 85% of them singletons; the top ten hold around 8%. The record originates from a study of PD-L1 blockade in urothelial cancer. V lost 10 bases and J lost 1, with 16 bases in between. Germline values: CDR1 MDHEN, CDR2 SYDVKM. The CDR3 has 14 residues. V usage is TRBV28 and J usage is TRBJ1-1, with D hard to call. Here the sequenced sample was PBMCs, taken around atezolizumab (anti-PD-L1) treatment. The TCR originated in a man aged 55-75 years with urothelial cancer. The CDR3 DNA reads as TGTGCCATCAAACTATCGGGGAGGAACACTGAAGCTTTCTTT. Translating gives CAIKLSGRNTEAFF. Supplemented by reference TRBV28 and TRBJ1-1, the full variable domain reads DVKVTQSSRYLVKRTGEKVFLECVQDMDHENMFWYRQDPGLGLRLIYFSYDVKMKEKGDIPEGYSVSREKKERFSLILESASTNQTSMYLCAIKLSGRNTEAFFGQGTRLTVV.